The clone carrying this TCR beta chain appeared a few times. Its antigen is still unknown. The germline CDR1 and CDR2 sequences are SGHAT and FQNNGV. V lost 4 bases to trimming and J lost 5 bases, with 6 bases between them. The CDR3 has 12 amino acids. This record comes from a study of beta chain features in type 1 diabetes. Study-wide points: A moderate, significant TCRB CDR3 shortening appeared in type 1 diabetes across four CD4+ subsets.

Sequencing targeted expressed TCRB transcripts, as all isolated RNA had been reverse transcribed. The data were produced by immunoSEQ multiplex PCR, yet TCRdb's version contains in-frame clones alone and is incomplete. The sample has 680,000 or so clones; roughly 13% are singletons. Sequencing input: naive CD4+ T cells from blood. The sequence was collected from a man younger than 35 with type 1 diabetes. The V gene is TRBV11-2, the J gene TRBJ2-1; D is possibly TRBD1 (5 bases). The CDR3 bases are TGTGCCAGCAGCTCGGACAACAATGAGCAGTTCTTC. Translating it yields CASSSDNNEQFF. Looking up the rest from reference TRBV11-2 and TRBJ2-1 gives the full variable domain: EAGVAQSPRYKIIEKRQSVAFWCNPISGHATLYWYQQILGQGPKLLIQFQNNGVVDDSQLPKDRFSAERLKGVDSTLKIQPAKLEDSAVYLCASSSDNNEQFFGPGTRLTVL.